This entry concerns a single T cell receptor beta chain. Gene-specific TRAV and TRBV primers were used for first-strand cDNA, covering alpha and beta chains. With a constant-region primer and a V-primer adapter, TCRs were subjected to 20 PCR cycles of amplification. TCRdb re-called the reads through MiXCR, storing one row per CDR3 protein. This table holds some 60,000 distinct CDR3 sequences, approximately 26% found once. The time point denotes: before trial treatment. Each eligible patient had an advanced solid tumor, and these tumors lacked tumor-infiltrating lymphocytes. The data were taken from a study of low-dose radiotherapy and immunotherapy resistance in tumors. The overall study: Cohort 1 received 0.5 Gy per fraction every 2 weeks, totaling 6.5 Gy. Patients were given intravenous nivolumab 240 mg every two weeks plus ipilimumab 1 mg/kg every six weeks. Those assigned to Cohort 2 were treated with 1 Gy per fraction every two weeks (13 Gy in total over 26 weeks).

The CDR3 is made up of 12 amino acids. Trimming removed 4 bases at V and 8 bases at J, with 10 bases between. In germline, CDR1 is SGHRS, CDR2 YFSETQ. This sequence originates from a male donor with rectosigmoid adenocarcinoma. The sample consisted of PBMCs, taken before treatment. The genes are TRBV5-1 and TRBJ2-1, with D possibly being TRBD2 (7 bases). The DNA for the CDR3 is TGCGCCAGCAGCGGGAGGGGGGATGAGCAGTTCTTC. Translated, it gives CASSGRGDEQFF.